Listed here is a single TCR beta chain. Its antigen is not identified. Method: immunoSEQ multiplex PCR; TCRdb's copy keeps in-frame clones and lacks some. The top ten hold about 0.4% of the sample, which has roughly 1,500,000 clones, roughly 98% seen once. The CDR3 totals 12 residues. Trimming pared 4 bases from V and 1 base from J, leaving 4 bases between. Per the germline V gene, CDR1 is LGHNA and CDR2 is YNFKEQ. Both subsets, CD45RA+ naive and CD45RA-negative memory, were split from the CD4+ cells. The sample belongs to a study of shared clonotypes between healthy human individuals. Study results and caveats: A small donor pool kept down the genetic and exposure-history diversity that was represented.

This sequence joins TRBV4-2 and TRBJ1-1; D not resolved. Input material: naive CD4+ T cells sorted from blood. Subset denoted: CD45RA+ positively selected. The TCR sequence derives from a man aged 25-45 years in good health. The CDR3 is CASSPENTEAFF. The CDR3 coding sequence is TGTGCCAGCAGCCCAGAGAACACTGAAGCTTTCTTT.